The 32 T cell receptor beta chains presented below share a single source sample, sequenced in a study of PD-1 blockade in classical Hodgkin lymphoma. The protocol was immunoSEQ multiplex PCR, while the TCRdb copy is restricted to in-frame clones and leaves out a portion. The sample has under 30,000 clones, around 67% seen once; the top ten hold 13% to 15%. Every one of the patients relapsed after autologous stem cell transplantation (brentuximab vedotin exposure was variable). This material consisted of peripheral blood mononuclear cells (PBMCs), taken before the second cycle of nivolumab. These receptors were obtained from a human donor with classical Hodgkin lymphoma.

This clone has more than one count but fewer than ten. V gene TRBV28 combines with J gene TRBJ2-3, with D unresolved. Deletions cut 4 bases from V and 3 bases from J, with 11 bases between. Germline CDR1 reads MDHEN; CDR2 reads SYDVKM. The CDR3 is 14 residues long. CDR3 bases: TGTGCCAGCAGTTCCCCGGCAGCTACAGATACGCAGTATTTT. The encoded protein is CASSSPAATDTQYF.

The chain employs TRBV6-1 and TRBJ2-5; no reliable D call. Per the germline V gene, CDR1 is MNHNS and CDR2 is SASEGT. The ends were cut back, 1 base at V and 4 bases at J, with 10 bases in the middle. There are 14 residues in the CDR3. The CDR3 is CASSEGRVGETQYF. The CDR3, as DNA: TGTGCCAGCAGTGAAGGACGGGTTGGAGAGACCCAGTACTTC.

This clone was detected once. The chain couples TRBV19 to TRBJ1-5, with 8 bases identical to TRBD1. The CDR3 extends over 16 amino acids. The V and J ends lost 3 bases and 0 bases, in that order; junction bases with no gene match: 4. Germline CDR1 LNHDA, CDR2 SQIVND (reference sequence). The CDR3 bases are TGTGCCAGTAGTATCAGGGGGCCCAATAGCAATCAGCCCCAGCATTTT. Its translation is CASSIRGPNSNQPQHF.

The gene calls are TRBV5-1 and TRBJ1-3, with D possibly matching TRBD1 (5 bases). V gave up 0 bases and J gave up 1 base, with 11 bases separating them. The CDR3 runs 16 residues. CDR1 is SGHRS, CDR2 YFSETQ, per germline. The CDR3 DNA is TGCGCCAGCAGCTTGGGGGGCAGTCTTTCTGGAAACACCATATATTTT. Translation gives CASSLGGSLSGNTIYF.

CDR3 bases: TGTGCCAGCAGTACAGGGACCTACAATGAGCAGTTCTTC. The encoded protein is CASSTGTYNEQFF. The genes are TRBV5-4 and TRBJ2-1, with a weak D call TRBD1 (6 bases). The CDR3 has 13 residues. The V and J ends lost 5 bases and 2 bases respectively, with 8 bases between them. Germline V gene sequence: CDR1 SGHNT, CDR2 YYREEE (reference sequence).

V gene TRBV19 combines with J gene TRBJ2-3, with D possibly being TRBD2 (6 bases). Germline CDR1 is LNHDA and CDR2 is SQIVND (reference sequence). V was clipped by 6 bases and J by 3 bases, with 16 bases between them. This CDR3 spans 15 amino acids. CDR3 sequence: CASSPGVSITDTQYF. The DNA for the CDR3 is TGTGCCAGTAGCCCGGGGGTCTCGATTACAGATACGCAGTATTTT.

The chain combines TRBV7-2 with TRBJ1-3; TRBD1 matches 8 bases. The CDR3 extends over 14 amino acids. J gave up 3 bases and V 4 bases, and 2 bases lay outside the gene matches. CDR1 SGHTA and CDR2 FQGNSA come from the germline V gene. The chain's CDR3 is CASSSGTGGNTIYF. DNA of the CDR3: TGTGCCAGCAGCTCTGGGACAGGTGGAAACACCATATATTTT.

This clone was picked up a small number of times. This sequence joins TRBV2 and TRBJ1-1; 7 nucleotides align to TRBD1. Germline CDR1 reads SNHLY; CDR2 reads FYNNEI. CDR3 length: 15 residues. After removal of 3 bases from V and 9 bases from J, the junction contained 13 bases not matched to a gene. CDR3 in DNA: TGTGCCAGCAGTGAGAGGGTAGGGGGCGTGGAACAAGCTTTCTTT. It encodes CASSERVGGVEQAFF.

This clone rates as medium-sized. V gene TRBV7-9 combines with J gene TRBJ1-2; D is ambiguous. CDR1 and CDR2 from the germline V gene are SEHNR and FQNEAQ (reference sequence). With 2 bases removed from V and 7 bases from J, the gap between germline ends came to 8 bases. The CDR3 totals 12 residues. DNA of the CDR3: TGTGCCAGCAGCTTAACCGGGGTTGGCTACACCTTC. This encodes CASSLTGVGYTF.

The CDR3 loop is CASSGGQGADTQYF. The CDR3, as DNA: TGTGCCAGCAGTGGGGGACAGGGGGCAGATACGCAGTATTTT. This sequence joins TRBV6-4 and TRBJ2-3, with 11 positions matching TRBD1. Germline V gene lookup returns CDR1 MRHNA and CDR2 SNTAGT. The V segment lost 4 bases and the J segment 4 bases; nucleotides outside the gene matches: 1. The CDR3 has 14 residues.

The chain combines TRBV5-1 with TRBJ1-5; no clear D. The germline V gene has CDR1 SGHRS and CDR2 YFSETQ. The CDR3 spans 15 residues. With 4 bases removed from V and 6 bases from J, the gap between germline ends came to 17 bases. The CDR3 region is CASSPESGSGQPQHF. CDR3 bases: TGCGCCAGCAGCCCCGAAAGTGGGTCGGGTCAGCCCCAGCATTTT. Supplemented by reference TRBV5-1 and TRBJ1-5, the full variable domain reads KAGVTQTPRYLIKTRGQQVTLSCSPISGHRSVSWYQQTPGQGLQFLFEYFSETQRNKGNFPGRFSGRQFSNSRSEMNVSTLELGDSALYLCASSPESGSGQPQHFGDGTRLSIL.

The chain joins TRBV5-1 to TRBJ2-2; a weak D match, TRBD1 (5 bases). This CDR3 spans 14 amino acids. Germline CDR1 reads SGHRS; CDR2 reads YFSETQ. Trimming stripped 2 bases from V and 6 bases from J, with 11 bases between. The CDR3, as DNA: TGCGCCAGCAGCTTTGGGGCAGGGTCCGGGGAGCTGTTTTTT. This sequence encodes CASSFGAGSGELFF.

The chain is built from TRBV7-2 and TRBJ2-3; 7 nucleotides align to TRBD2. V dropped 2 bases and J dropped 6; count of bases not matched to a gene: 8. Germline CDR1 is SGHTA and CDR2 is FQGNSA. This CDR3 contains 15 residues. The CDR3 sequence is CASSLSSGAWDTQYF. The CDR3 nucleotides read TGTGCCAGCAGCTTATCTAGCGGAGCCTGGGATACGCAGTATTTT.

The chain is built from TRBV4-1 and TRBJ1-4; D is undetermined. Trimming left V 1 base short and J 0 bases short, with 12 bases between. CDR3 length equals 17 residues. CDR1 and CDR2 (germline): MGHRA, YSYEKL. CDR3: CASSQGPVSATNEKLFF. In DNA form, the CDR3 reads TGCGCCAGCAGCCAAGGGCCAGTGAGTGCAACTAATGAAAAACTGTTTTTT.

The chain combines TRBV5-4 with TRBJ2-2, with a weak D call TRBD1 (5 bases). The CDR3 covers 15 residues. Trimming removed 3 bases at V and 4 bases at J, with 13 bases between. Germline V gene lookup returns CDR1 SGHNT and CDR2 YYREEE (reference sequence). CDR3 DNA: TGTGCCAGCAGCTCAGAGGTAGGGGCCACCGGGGAGCTGTTTTTT. Its protein is CASSSEVGATGELFF.

A note on this clone: In the same sample, other DNA sequences code for this CDR3. This chain connects TRBV28 to TRBJ1-1, with 8 bases aligning to TRBD1. The CDR3 spans 15 residues. CDR1 and CDR2 (germline): MDHEN, SYDVKM. The V segment lost 7 bases and the J segment 1 base; nucleotides outside the gene matches: 8. CDR3 residues: CASKTDGTGNTEAFF. CDR3 DNA sequence: TGTGCCAGCAAGACCGACGGGACAGGGAACACTGAAGCTTTCTTT.

The chain employs TRBV18 and TRBJ2-5; the match to TRBD1 covers 7 bases. V shed 4 bases, J shed 6 bases, and the junction held 11 bases outside the gene matches. Germline V gene sequence: CDR1 KGHSH, CDR2 LQKENI. The CDR3 extends over 15 amino acids. CDR3 amino acids: CASSLSGTVYQTQYF. The CDR3, as DNA: TGTGCCAGCTCACTCTCCGGGACAGTTTATCAGACCCAGTACTTC.

The chain carries TRBV30 and TRBJ1-5, with D hard to call. The V end lost 2 bases, the J end lost 5 bases, and 7 bases lay between the germline ends. The length of the CDR3 is 12 residues. Germline CDR1 and CDR2: GTSNPN and SVGIG (reference sequence). The CDR3 reads CAWSWGDQPQHF. The CDR3 DNA reads TGTGCCTGGAGTTGGGGAGATCAGCCCCAGCATTTT.

This clone has a handful of counts. The chain carries TRBV6-5 and TRBJ1-1; no reliable D call. CDR1 and CDR2 (germline): MNHEY, SVGAGI. The CDR3 covers 13 residues. V was shortened by 4 bases and J by 1 base, with 7 bases between the two germline ends. The CDR3 sequence: CASSFYRNTEAFF. In DNA, the CDR3 is TGTGCCAGCAGTTTCTACAGGAACACTGAAGCTTTCTTT.

The V gene is TRBV28, the J gene TRBJ1-6, with unresolved D. The germline V gene has CDR1 MDHEN and CDR2 SYDVKM. Trimming took 4 bases from V and 4 from J, leaving 5 bases between them. The CDR3 runs 13 residues. The CDR3 DNA reads TGTGCCAGCAGTTGGGAGTATAATTCACCCCTCCACTTT. It encodes CASSWEYNSPLHF.

CDR3: CASSLGISPGELFF. CDR3 in DNA: TGTGCCAGCAGCTTAGGTATTAGCCCCGGGGAGCTGTTTTTT. This sequence joins TRBV7-3 and TRBJ2-2, with D uncertain. The CDR3 length is 14 residues. V dropped 2 bases and J dropped 6 bases, with 10 bases sitting between them. In germline, CDR1 is SGHTA, CDR2 FQGTGA.

In this sample, this clone turned up many times. This sequence joins TRBV6-5 and TRBJ1-5; 8 positions agree with TRBD1. Germline loops: CDR1 MNHEY, CDR2 SVGAGI. The CDR3 is 14 amino acids. V shed 6 bases and J 2 bases; nucleotides not matched to a gene: 3. CDR3 in DNA: TGTGCCAGCAGACGGACAGGGCGCAATCAGCCCCAGCATTTT. Translated: CASRRTGRNQPQHF.

The chain uses TRBV7-9 and TRBJ1-4, with TRBD1 identical over 7 bases. Germline CDR1 is SEHNR and CDR2 is FQNEAQ (reference sequence). The CDR3 has 15 amino acids. After removal of 7 bases from V and 6 bases from J, the junction contained 11 bases not matched to a gene. The CDR3, as DNA: TGTGCCAGCACCTATATAGACAGGGCGGATGAAAAACTGTTTTTT. Translation gives CASTYIDRADEKLFF. Supplemented by reference TRBV7-9 and TRBJ1-4, the full variable domain reads DTGVSQNPRHKITKRGQNVTFRCDPISEHNRLYWYRQTLGQGPEFLTYFQNEAQLEKSRLLSDRFSAERPKGSFSTLEIQRTEQGDSAMYLCASTYIDRADEKLFFGSGTQLSVL.

The CDR3 protein is CSGVTTVLMNTEAFF. In DNA form, the CDR3 reads TGCAGCGGGGTAACGACGGTTTTGATGAACACTGAAGCTTTCTTT. The gene calls are TRBV29-1 and TRBJ1-1; no clear D. V was trimmed by 7 bases and J by 0 bases, leaving 18 bases between them. The CDR3 is 15 residues long. CDR1 is SQVTM and CDR2 is ANQGSEA in the germline V gene.

The chain recombines TRBV6-5 with TRBJ2-7; 7 nucleotides align to TRBD1. The CDR3 spans 14 residues. Trimming cost V 2 bases and J 1 base; bases outside gene matches: 2. Per germline, CDR1 MNHEY and CDR2 SVGAGI. CDR3 in amino acids: CASSYGQVSYEQYF. CDR3 in DNA: TGTGCCAGCAGTTACGGACAGGTTTCCTACGAGCAGTACTTC.

A few counts support this clone. This chain links TRBV28 with TRBJ1-3, with D maybe TRBD1 (5 bases). Trimming shortened V by 5 bases and J by 0 bases, and 11 bases separated the two germline ends. From germline, CDR1 is MDHEN and CDR2 SYDVKM. This CDR3 has 15 amino acids. The CDR3 region is CASSEQVYSGNTIYF. The CDR3 coding sequence is TGTGCCAGCAGTGAACAGGTGTACTCTGGAAACACCATATATTTT.

The chain uses TRBV15 and TRBJ2-2; possible D gene TRBD1, 6 bases. In germline, CDR1 is LNHNV, CDR2 YYDKDF (reference sequence). CDR3 length: 16 residues. V was shortened by 5 bases and J by 0 bases, with 13 bases between the two germline ends. CDR3 protein: CATSGSGTTNTGELFF. CDR3 coding DNA: TGTGCCACCAGCGGATCCGGGACAACGAACACCGGGGAGCTGTTTTTT.

The chain recombines TRBV19 with TRBJ1-1; the match to TRBD1 covers 10 bases. The CDR3 loop spans 15 amino acids. The V and J ends lost 5 bases and 7 bases, in that order; junction bases with no gene match: 10. Germline CDR1 reads LNHDA; CDR2 reads SQIVND (reference sequence). CDR3 sequence reads: CASSVRGQGTFEAFF. CDR3 nucleotide sequence: TGTGCCAGTAGTGTGAGGGGACAGGGGACCTTTGAAGCTTTCTTT. The full variable domain, with the rest looked up from reference TRBV19 and TRBJ1-1, is DGGITQSPKYLFRKEGQNVTLSCEQNLNHDAMYWYRQDPGQGLRLIYYSQIVNDFQKGDIAEGYSVSREKKESFPLTVTSAQKNPTAFYLCASSVRGQGTFEAFFGQGTRLTVV.

This clone came up a few times. The gene calls are TRBV20-1 and TRBJ1-1, with D unclear. Germline-derived CDR1 and CDR2 are DFQATT and SNEGSKA (reference sequence). The CDR3 sequence is 11 residues long. The V gene lost 2 bases and the J gene lost 7 bases, with 8 bases spanning the gap. CDR3 protein: CSARRAREAFF. The CDR3 DNA is TGCAGTGCTAGAAGAGCCCGTGAAGCTTTCTTT.

The V gene is TRBV5-1, the J gene TRBJ1-4; 8 bases align to TRBD1. The CDR3 is made up of 14 amino acids. Germline V CDR1 and CDR2: SGHRS, YFSETQ. The junction had 4 bases not matched to a gene; V was cut back by 1 base and J by 8 bases. CDR3 sequence: CASSLTGGREKLFF. CDR3 bases: TGCGCCAGCAGCTTGACAGGGGGTCGAGAAAAACTGTTTTTT.

The V and J genes are TRBV2 and TRBJ2-7; D may be TRBD1 (6 bases). Germline V gene data show CDR1 as SNHLY and CDR2 as FYNNEI. V lost 8 bases to trimming and J lost 1 base, with 9 bases between them. The CDR3 consists of 12 residues. CDR3 sequence reads: CASWGRSYEQYF. The CDR3 DNA is TGTGCCAGCTGGGGGCGATCCTACGAGCAGTACTTC.

The V and J genes are TRBV5-4 and TRBJ1-3; D is perhaps TRBD1 (5 bases). Germline lookup yields CDR1 SGHNT and CDR2 YYREEE (reference sequence). The CDR3 extends over 15 amino acids. Trimming took off 4 bases at V and 0 bases at J, with 11 bases between the two ends. The chain's CDR3 is CASSDGAFSGNTIYF. As DNA, the CDR3 is TGTGCCAGCAGCGACGGGGCTTTCTCTGGAAACACCATATATTTT.